This T cell receptor beta chain was identified in a study of blood T cell repertoires in COVID-19. Overall study context: Acute and convalescent COVID-19 specimens originated in the United States, Italy and Spain. T cells, B-cell-depleted T cells, or PBMCs provided the cDNA or gDNA that served as material.

In the original processing: Quantification of nucleated cells was approximated via reference gene primer amplification. Only in-frame clones appear in the TCRdb table, and some are missing; sequencing was by immunoSEQ multiplex PCR. Clonal size and the V and J genes are those of that table, whereas D and trimming came from the DNA. The sample includes about 37,000 clones, about 87% of them seen just once. There are 15 residues in the CDR3. CDR1 and CDR2 from the germline V gene are MNHNS and SASEGT. With 2 bases clipped from V and 5 bases from J, the junction kept 5 bases outside the gene matches. Sequences were obtained from peripheral blood. This receptor was taken from a man in his 70s with acute or convalescent COVID-19. The V and J genes are TRBV6-1 and TRBJ1-2, with 10 nucleotides matching TRBD1. The CDR3 here is CASSETGQGSYGYTF. The CDR3 nucleotides are TGTGCCAGCAGTGAAACGGGACAGGGGTCGTATGGCTACACCTTC.